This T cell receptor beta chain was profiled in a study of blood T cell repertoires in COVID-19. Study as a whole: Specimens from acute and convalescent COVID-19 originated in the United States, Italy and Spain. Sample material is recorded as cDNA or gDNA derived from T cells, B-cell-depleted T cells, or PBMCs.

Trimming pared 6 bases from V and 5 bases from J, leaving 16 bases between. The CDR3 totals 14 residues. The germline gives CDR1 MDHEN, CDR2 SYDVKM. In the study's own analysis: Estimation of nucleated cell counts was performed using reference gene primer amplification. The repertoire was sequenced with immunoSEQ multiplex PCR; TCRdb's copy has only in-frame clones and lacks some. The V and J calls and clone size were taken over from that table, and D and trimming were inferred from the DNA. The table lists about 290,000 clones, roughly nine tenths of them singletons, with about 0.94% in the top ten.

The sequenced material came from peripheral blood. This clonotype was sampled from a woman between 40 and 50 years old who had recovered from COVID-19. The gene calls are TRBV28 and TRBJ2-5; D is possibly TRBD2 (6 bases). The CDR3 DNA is TGTGCCAGCAGCCTCGCGGAGGGCGGTGAGACCCAGTACTTC. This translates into CASSLAEGGETQYF.